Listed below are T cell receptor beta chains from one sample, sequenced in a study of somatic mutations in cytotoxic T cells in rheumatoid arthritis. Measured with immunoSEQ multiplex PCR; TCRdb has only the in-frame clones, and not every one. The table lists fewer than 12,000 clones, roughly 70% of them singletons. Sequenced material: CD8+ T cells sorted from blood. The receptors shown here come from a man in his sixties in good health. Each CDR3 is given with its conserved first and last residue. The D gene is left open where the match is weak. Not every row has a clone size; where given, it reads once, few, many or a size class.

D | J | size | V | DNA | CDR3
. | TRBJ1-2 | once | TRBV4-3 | TGCGCCAGCAGCCAAGATTTGGGATACGGCTACACCTTC | CASSQDLGYGYTF
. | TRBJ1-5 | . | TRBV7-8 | TGTGCCAGCACCGCTACCGGAATTTCGCAGCCCCAGCATTTT | CASTATGISQPQHF
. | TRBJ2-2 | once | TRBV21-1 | TGTGCCAGCAGCCCCCCAGGCACCGGGGAGCTGTTTTTT | CASSPPGTGELFF
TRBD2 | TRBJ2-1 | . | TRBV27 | TGTGCCAGCAGTTTTACCGGACTAGTTAATGAGCAGTTCTTC | CASSFTGLVNEQFF
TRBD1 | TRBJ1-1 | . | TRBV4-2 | TGTGCCAGCAGCCATCGGACAGGGTGGTCTATTGAAGCTTTCTTT | CASSHRTGWSIEAFF
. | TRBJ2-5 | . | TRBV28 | TGTGCCAGCAGGGCCGAGGACTTACGGCAAGAGACCCAGTACTTC | CASRAEDLRQETQYF
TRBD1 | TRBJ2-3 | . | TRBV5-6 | TGTGCCAGCAGCGGGGGGACAGGGGGCATCACAGATACGCAGTATTTT | CASSGGTGGITDTQYF
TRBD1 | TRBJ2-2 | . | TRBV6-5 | TGTGCCAGCAGTTACATGGACAGGGGGACCGGGGAGCTGTTTTTT | CASSYMDRGTGELFF
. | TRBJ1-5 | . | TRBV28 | . | CASSFLADSNQPQHF
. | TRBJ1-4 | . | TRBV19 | TGTGCCAGTAGTACCGGGACCGCAACTAATGAAAAACTGTTTTTT | CASSTGTATNEKLFF
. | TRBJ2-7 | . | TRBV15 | TGTGCCACCAGCAGAGATCAGGAGACAGACTACGAGCAGTACTTC | CATSRDQETDYEQYF
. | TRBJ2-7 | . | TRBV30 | TGTGCCTGGAGTCCTGACAGTGAATACGAGCAGTACTTC | CAWSPDSEYEQYF
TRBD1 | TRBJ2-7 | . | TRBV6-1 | TGTGCCAGCAGTGAAGCGACAGGGCACTACGAGCAGTACTTC | CASSEATGHYEQYF
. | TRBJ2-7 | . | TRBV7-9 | TGTGCCAGCAGCTCGCCCCTAGAGAGCTCCTACGAGCAGTACTTC | CASSSPLESSYEQYF
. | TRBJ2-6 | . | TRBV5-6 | TGTGCCAGCAGCCTCCCAGGGGGGGCCCCCACTGGGGCCAACGTCCTGACTTTC | CASSLPGGAPTGANVLTF
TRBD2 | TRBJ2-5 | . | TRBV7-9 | TGTGCCAGCAGCTTGAGATCCTTGTGGCGGGAGAAGGGAGAGACCCAGTACTTC | CASSLRSLWREKGETQYF
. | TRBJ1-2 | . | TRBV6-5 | TGTGCCAGCAGTTACGGAAGGGGAGTAGGCTACACCTTC | CASSYGRGVGYTF
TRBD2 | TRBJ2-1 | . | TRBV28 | TGTGCCAGCAGCCCCGGGGGCAGGGAACTAGCGGGGGAAGTCTACAATGAGCAGTTCTTC | CASSPGGRELAGEVYNEQFF
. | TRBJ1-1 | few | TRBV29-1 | TGCAGCGTTGAAGTACGAGAGGGCTCTGAAGCTTTCTTT | CSVEVREGSEAFF
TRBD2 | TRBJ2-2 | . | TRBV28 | TGTGCCAGCAGTTTATGGGGCGGGGGACTAGCGAGCACCGGGGAGCTGTTTTTT | CASSLWGGGLASTGELFF
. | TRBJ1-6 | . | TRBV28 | TGTGCCAGCAGTTTGGGGGGTAATTCACCCCTCCACTTT | CASSLGGNSPLHF
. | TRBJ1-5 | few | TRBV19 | TGTGCCAGTAGTATAGGGGACAATTATCAGCCCCAGCATTTT | CASSIGDNYQPQHF
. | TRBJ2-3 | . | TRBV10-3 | TGTGCCATCAGTGAGTCGATTTGGGGTTTCACAGATACGCAGTATTTT | CAISESIWGFTDTQYF
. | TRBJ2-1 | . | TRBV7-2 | TGTGCCAGCAGCTTAGCGTGGTCGCGGAGAAGCTCCTACAATGAGCAGTTCTTC | CASSLAWSRRSSYNEQFF
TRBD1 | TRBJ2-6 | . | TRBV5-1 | TGCGCCAGCAGTTATACAGGGGCTGGGGCCAACGTCCTGACTTTC | CASSYTGAGANVLTF